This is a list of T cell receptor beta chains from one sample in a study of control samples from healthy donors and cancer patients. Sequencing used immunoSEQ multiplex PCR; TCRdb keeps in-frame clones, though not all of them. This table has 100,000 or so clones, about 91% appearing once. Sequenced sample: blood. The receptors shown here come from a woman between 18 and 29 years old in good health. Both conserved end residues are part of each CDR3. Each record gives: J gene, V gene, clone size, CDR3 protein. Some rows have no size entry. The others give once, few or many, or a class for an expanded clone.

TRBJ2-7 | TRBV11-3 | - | CASSRGQGSYEQYF
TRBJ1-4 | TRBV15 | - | CATSRQNEKLFF
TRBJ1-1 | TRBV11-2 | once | CASSLGVNTEAFF
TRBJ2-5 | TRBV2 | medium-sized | CAGSLAHQETQYF
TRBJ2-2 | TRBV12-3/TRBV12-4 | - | CASSYHTGELFF
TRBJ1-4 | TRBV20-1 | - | CSASSFAGDNEKLFF
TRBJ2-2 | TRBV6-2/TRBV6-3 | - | CASSYRDSLANTGELFF
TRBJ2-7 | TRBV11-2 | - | CASTIAGRLHEQYF
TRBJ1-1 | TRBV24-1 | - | CATSDLGGGPEAFF
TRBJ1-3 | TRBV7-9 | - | CASSSGDGFSGNTIYF
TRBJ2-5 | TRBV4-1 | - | CASSQDRVAGWGVGETQYF
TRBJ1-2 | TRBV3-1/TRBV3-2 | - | CASSQETPGYGYTF
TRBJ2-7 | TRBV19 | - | CASSIGGVYEQYF
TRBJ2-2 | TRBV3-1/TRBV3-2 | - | CASSQGGTNTGELFF
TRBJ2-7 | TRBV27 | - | CASSTRDGSYEQYF
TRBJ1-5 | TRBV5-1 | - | CASSLGTGNGNQPQHF
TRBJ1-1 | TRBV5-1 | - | CASSYNPEGYTEAFF
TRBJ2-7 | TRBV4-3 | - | CASSQDLVGSPEQYF
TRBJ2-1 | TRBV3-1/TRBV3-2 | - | CASSQGALAGGLSSYNEQFF
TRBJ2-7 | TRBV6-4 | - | CASRTSLYEQYF
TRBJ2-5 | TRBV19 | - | CASSIQGPLGETQYF
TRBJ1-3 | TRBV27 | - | CASSLGGGGNTIYF
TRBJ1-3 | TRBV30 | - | CAWSRGRLRNTIYF
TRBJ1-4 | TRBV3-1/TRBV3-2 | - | CASSQAGSNEKLFF
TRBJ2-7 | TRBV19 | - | CASREVAGAYEQYF
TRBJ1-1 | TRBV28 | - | CAAAPAEGTEAFF
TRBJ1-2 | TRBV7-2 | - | CASSTTNYGYTF
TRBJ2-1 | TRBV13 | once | CASSLGVAGAYNEQFF